The rows below give T cell receptor beta chains drawn from one sample of a study of CD8+CD57+ T cells in acquired aplastic anemia. TCRdb fed the reads into MiXCR, producing one record per CDR3 protein. This sample has around 200,000 distinct CDR3 sequences, with roughly half found just once. The sequenced material came from sorted CD4+, CD8+, or CD8+CD57+ T cells (not recorded which) from PBMCs. The source is a human donor in good health, serving as a control. Both conserved end residues are trimmed from each CDR3.

v_call: TRBV7-3
j_call: TRBJ2-7
cdr3_aa: ASGLTGTGPYEQY

v_call: TRBV19
j_call: -
cdr3_aa: ASSRRDRDRETQY

v_call: TRBV15
j_call: TRBJ1-2
cdr3_aa: ATSRDKGGGDGYT

v_call: TRBV2
j_call: TRBJ1-1
cdr3_aa: ASHGLDTEAF

v_call: TRBV5-1
j_call: TRBJ2-3
cdr3_aa: ASSPRVRGTDTQY

v_call: TRBV7-2
j_call: TRBJ2-6
cdr3_aa: ASSLLGLAGSSGANVLT

v_call: TRBV20-1
j_call: TRBJ2-1
cdr3_aa: SAPGQEQF

v_call: TRBV10-3
j_call: TRBJ2-1
cdr3_aa: AIRPGQGAHEQF

v_call: TRBV19
j_call: TRBJ2-5
cdr3_aa: ASSRGFFSTQY

v_call: TRBV7-3
j_call: TRBJ2-2
cdr3_aa: ANSSGQTNTGELF

v_call: TRBV6-5
j_call: TRBJ2-1
cdr3_aa: ASSYSPGIEQF

v_call: TRBV11-2
j_call: TRBJ2-3
cdr3_aa: ASSLRGLGTDTQY

v_call: TRBV28
j_call: TRBJ2-2
cdr3_aa: ASSRQGEGGELF

v_call: TRBV20-1
j_call: TRBJ2-7
cdr3_aa: SATKPGQGIYEQY

v_call: TRBV7-4
j_call: TRBJ2-5
cdr3_aa: ASSLGVGGETQY

v_call: TRBV6-5
j_call: TRBJ2-1
cdr3_aa: ASSLDTSGGYNEQF

v_call: TRBV19
j_call: TRBJ1-2
cdr3_aa: ASNMGRGDYGYT

v_call: TRBV18
j_call: TRBJ1-1
cdr3_aa: ASSPVRNTEAF

v_call: TRBV5-6
j_call: TRBJ2-7
cdr3_aa: ASSLSWTQRYPSYEQY

v_call: TRBV2
j_call: TRBJ1-6
cdr3_aa: ASSFPGVPLH

v_call: TRBV20-1
j_call: TRBJ1-4
cdr3_aa: SASPVAWGEKLF

v_call: TRBV3-1
j_call: TRBJ1-6
cdr3_aa: ASSQDGWGSSPLH